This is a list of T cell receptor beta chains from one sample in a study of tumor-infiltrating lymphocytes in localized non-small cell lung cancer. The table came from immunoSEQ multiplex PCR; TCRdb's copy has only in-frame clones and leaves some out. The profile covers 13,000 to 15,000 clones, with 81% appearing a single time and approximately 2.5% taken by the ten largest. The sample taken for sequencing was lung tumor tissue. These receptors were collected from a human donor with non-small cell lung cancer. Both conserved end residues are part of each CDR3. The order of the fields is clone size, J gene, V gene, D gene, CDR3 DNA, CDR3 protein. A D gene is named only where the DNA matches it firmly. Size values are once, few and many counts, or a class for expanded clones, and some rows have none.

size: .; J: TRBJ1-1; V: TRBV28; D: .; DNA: TGTGCCAGCAGTAACATGTATGAAGCTTTCTTT; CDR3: CASSNMYEAFF
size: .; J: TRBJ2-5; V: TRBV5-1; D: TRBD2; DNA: TGCGCCAGCAGCCTCGTAGCGGGATTGCGCCAAGAGACCCAGTACTTC; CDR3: CASSLVAGLRQETQYF
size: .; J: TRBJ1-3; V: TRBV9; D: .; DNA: TGTGCCAGCAGCCCCCGCGGGTTTAACTCTGGAAACACCATATATTTT; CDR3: CASSPRGFNSGNTIYF
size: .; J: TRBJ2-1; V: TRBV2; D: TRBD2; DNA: TGTGCCAGCAGTGAACAGGGACTAGCCCACTACAATGAGCAGTTCTTC; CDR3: CASSEQGLAHYNEQFF
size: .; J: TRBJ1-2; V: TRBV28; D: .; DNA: TGTGCCAGCACAACAGGCCTCTATGGCTACACCTTC; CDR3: CASTTGLYGYTF
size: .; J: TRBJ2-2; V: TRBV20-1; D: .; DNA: TGCAGTGCTAGACGAGCCGGGGAGCTGTTTTTT; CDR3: CSARRAGELFF
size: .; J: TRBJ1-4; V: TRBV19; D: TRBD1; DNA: TGTGCCAGTAGGCTGACAGGGGGCGGTGAAAAACTGTTTTTT; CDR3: CASRLTGGGEKLFF
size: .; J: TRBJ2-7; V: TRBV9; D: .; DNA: TGTGCCAGCAGCGTTGGGTCCGACAGGAACCACGAGCAGTACTTC; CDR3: CASSVGSDRNHEQYF
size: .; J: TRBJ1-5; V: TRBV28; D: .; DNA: TGTGCCAGCAGGCTACCGGACCTATATCAGCCCCAGCATTTT; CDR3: CASRLPDLYQPQHF
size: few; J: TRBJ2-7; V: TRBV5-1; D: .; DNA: TGCGCCAGCAGCAACCGGGACGGCTACGAGCAGTACTTC; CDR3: CASSNRDGYEQYF
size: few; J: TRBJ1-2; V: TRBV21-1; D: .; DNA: TGTGCCAGCAGAGCCTCGCCCTCCCGCTTC; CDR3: CASRASPSRF
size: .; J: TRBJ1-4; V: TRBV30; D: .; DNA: TGTGCCTGGAGCCCATCCCCCGGGAGTAATGAAAAACTGTTTTTT; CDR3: CAWSPSPGSNEKLFF
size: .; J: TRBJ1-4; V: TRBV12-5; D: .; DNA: TGTGCTAGTGGTTTGGGGACCGCTAATGAAAAACTGTTTTTT; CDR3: CASGLGTANEKLFF